This entry features one TCR beta chain sequence. The sample comes from a study of blood T cell repertoires in COVID-19. Trimming took off 7 bases at V and 2 bases at J, with 15 bases between the two ends. The CDR3 length is 16 residues. From germline, CDR1 is SNHLY and CDR2 FYNNEI. In the original workflow: By means of reference gene primer amplification, nucleated cell counts were estimated. Generated by immunoSEQ multiplex PCR, the TCRdb table keeps only in-frame clones and is missing some. That table furnishes V, J and clone size, whereas the DNA furnished D and trimming. Among 100,000 to 150,000 clones listed, roughly 69% were seen once.

The chain couples TRBV2 to TRBJ1-6, with D possibly matching TRBD1 (6 bases). This sequence originates from a woman in her sixties or seventies with acute or convalescent COVID-19. The sequenced sample was peripheral blood. CDR3 sequence reads: CASTLDRRTYNSPLHF. The CDR3 nucleotides are TGTGCCAGCACCCTGGACAGAAGAACCTATAATTCACCCCTCCACTTT.